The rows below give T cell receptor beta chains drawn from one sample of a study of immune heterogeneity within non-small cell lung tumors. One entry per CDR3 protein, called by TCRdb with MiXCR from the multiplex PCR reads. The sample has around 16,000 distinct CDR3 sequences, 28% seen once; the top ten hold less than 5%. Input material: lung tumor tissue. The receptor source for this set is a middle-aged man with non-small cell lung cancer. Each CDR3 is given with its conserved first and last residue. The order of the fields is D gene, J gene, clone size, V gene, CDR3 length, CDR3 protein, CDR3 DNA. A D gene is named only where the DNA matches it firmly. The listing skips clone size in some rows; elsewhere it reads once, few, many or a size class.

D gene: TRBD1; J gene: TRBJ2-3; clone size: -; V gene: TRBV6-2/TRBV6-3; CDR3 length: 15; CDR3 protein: CANSRTGGGTDTQYF; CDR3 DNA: TGTGCCAACAGCCGGACAGGGGGCGGCACAGATACGCAGTATTTT
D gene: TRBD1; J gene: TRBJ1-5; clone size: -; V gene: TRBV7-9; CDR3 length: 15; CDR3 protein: CASSSGQAASQPQHF; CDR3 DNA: TGTGCCAGCAGCTCTGGACAGGCGGCCTCTCAGCCCCAGCATTTT
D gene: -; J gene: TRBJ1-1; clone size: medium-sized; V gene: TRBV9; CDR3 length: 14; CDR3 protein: CASSDGPRGTEAFF; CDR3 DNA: TGTGCCAGCAGCGACGGTCCCCGAGGGACTGAAGCTTTCTTT
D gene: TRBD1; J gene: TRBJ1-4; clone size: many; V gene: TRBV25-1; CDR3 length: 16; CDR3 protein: CASSPTGQGSREKLFF; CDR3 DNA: TGTGCCAGCAGTCCCACCGGACAGGGGAGTAGGGAAAAACTGTTTTTT
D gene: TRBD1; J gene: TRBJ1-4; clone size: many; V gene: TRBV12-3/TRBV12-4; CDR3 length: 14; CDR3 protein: CASTEGQPNEKLFF; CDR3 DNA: TGTGCCAGCACTGAGGGACAGCCTAATGAAAAACTGTTTTTT
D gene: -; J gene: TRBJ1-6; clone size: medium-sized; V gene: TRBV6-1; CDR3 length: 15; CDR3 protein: CASNSFIRSGSPLHF; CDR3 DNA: TGTGCCAGCAATTCCTTCATAAGGTCGGGGTCACCCCTCCACTTT
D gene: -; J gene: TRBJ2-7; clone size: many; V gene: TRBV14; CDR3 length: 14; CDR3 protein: CASSQYLVETKQYF; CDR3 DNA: TGTGCCAGCAGCCAATACCTAGTAGAAACCAAGCAGTACTTC
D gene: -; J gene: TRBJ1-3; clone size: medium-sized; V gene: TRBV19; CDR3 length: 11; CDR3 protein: CASSAGNTIYF; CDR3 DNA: TGTGCCAGTAGCGCAGGAAACACCATATATTTT
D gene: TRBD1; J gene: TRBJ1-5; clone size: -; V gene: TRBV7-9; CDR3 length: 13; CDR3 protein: CARPTGVRQPQHF; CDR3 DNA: TGTGCCAGACCAACAGGGGTGAGGCAGCCCCAGCATTTT
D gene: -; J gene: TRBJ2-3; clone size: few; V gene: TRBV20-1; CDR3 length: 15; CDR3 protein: CSATPDRLSTDTQYF; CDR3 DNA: TGCAGTGCTACCCCGGACCGCTTGAGCACAGATACGCAGTATTTT
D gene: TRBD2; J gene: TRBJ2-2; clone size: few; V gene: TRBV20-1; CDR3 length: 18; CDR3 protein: CSARKTGLADLPGGELFF; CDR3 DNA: TGCAGTGCTAGAAAGACCGGACTAGCAGATCTCCCGGGCGGGGAGCTGTTTTTT
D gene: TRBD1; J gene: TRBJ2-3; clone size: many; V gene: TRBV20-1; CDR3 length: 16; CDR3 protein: CSAGGRGRVFTDTQYF; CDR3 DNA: TGCAGTGCGGGGGGCAGGGGGCGAGTTTTCACAGATACGCAGTATTTT
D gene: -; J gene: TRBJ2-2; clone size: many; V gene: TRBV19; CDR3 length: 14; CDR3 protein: CASSTRTWPGELFF; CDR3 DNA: TGTGCCAGTAGTACCAGAACTTGGCCCGGGGAGCTGTTTTTT
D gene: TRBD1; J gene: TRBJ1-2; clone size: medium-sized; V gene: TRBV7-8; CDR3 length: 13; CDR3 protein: CASSSDRGGGYTF; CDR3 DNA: TGTGCCAGCAGTTCGGACAGGGGGGGAGGCTACACCTTC
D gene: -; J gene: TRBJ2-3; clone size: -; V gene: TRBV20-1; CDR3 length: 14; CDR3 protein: CSALDPRNPDTQYF; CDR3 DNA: TGCAGTGCCCTGGACCCGCGTAATCCGGATACGCAGTATTTT
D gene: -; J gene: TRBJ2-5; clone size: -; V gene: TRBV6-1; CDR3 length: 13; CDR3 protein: CASSSVDRETQYF; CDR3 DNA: TGTGCCAGCAGTTCCGTGGACCGAGAGACCCAGTACTTC
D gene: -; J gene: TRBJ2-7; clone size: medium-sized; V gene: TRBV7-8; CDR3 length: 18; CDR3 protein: CASSLGSPRGFTGYEQYF; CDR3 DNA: TGTGCCAGCAGCTTAGGATCCCCTCGGGGTTTCACGGGGTACGAGCAGTACTTC
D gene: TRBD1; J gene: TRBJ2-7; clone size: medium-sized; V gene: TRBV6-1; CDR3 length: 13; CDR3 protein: CASRRGQGYEQYF; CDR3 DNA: TGTGCCAGCAGACGGGGACAGGGCTACGAGCAGTACTTC
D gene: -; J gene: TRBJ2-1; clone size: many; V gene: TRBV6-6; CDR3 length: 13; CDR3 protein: CASSYRRDGEQFF; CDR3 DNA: TGTGCCAGCAGTTACCGGCGAGACGGTGAGCAGTTCTTC
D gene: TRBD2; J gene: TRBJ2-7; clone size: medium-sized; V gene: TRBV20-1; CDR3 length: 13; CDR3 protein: CSAPASGIYEQYF; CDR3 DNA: TGCAGTGCCCCGGCTAGCGGGATCTACGAGCAGTACTTC
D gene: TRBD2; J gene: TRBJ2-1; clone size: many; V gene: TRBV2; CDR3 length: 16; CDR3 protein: CAKQTSDQKRGNEQFF; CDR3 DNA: TGTGCCAAGCAGACTAGCGACCAAAAACGGGGCAATGAGCAGTTCTTC
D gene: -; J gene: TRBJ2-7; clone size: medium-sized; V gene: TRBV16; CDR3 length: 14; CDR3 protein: CASSPSDISYEQYF; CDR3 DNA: TGTGCCAGCAGCCCCTCGGACATCTCCTACGAGCAGTACTTC